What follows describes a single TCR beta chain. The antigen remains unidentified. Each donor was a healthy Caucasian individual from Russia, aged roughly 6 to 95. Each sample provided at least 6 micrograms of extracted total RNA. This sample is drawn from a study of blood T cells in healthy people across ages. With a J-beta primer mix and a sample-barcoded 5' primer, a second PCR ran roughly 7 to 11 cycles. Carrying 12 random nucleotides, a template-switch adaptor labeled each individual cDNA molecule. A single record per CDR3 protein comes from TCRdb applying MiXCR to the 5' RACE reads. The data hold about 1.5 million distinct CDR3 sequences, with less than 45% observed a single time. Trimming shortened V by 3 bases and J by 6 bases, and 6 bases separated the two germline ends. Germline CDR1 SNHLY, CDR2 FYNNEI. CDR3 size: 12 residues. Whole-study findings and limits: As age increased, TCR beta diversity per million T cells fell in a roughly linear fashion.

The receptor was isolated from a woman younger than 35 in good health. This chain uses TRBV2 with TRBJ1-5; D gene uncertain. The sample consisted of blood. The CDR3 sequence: CASSDWFQPQHF. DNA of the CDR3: TGTGCCAGCAGTGACTGGTTTCAGCCCCAGCATTTT.